One and the same sample provided the 15 T cell receptor beta chains below, sequenced in a study of response to subunit inactivated influenza vaccine. TCRdb ran MiXCR on the RT-PCR reads and lists one entry per CDR3 protein. The repertoire holds roughly 650,000 distinct CDR3 sequences, with about a sixth as singletons. The sequencing used PBMCs from blood, collected approximately 12 days after vaccination. The receptors originated from a man aged 45-65 years who received an inactivated influenza vaccine.

The sample holds a few counts of this clonotype. This chain joins TRBV6-2 or TRBV6-3 and TRBJ1-5; no definite D call. The CDR3 runs to 17 residues. Trimming left V 0 bases short and J 4 bases short, with 16 bases between. Germline values: CDR1 MNHEY, CDR2 SVGEGT. Here the CDR3 reads CASSYSARGAPNQPQHF. CDR3 nucleotide sequence: TGTGCCAGCAGTTACTCGGCCCGGGGAGCTCCTAATCAGCCCCAGCATTTT.

The genes are TRBV7-2 and TRBJ1-2; maybe TRBD1 (5 bases). V lost 3 bases and J 4 bases, leaving 15 bases between the germline ends. This CDR3 region has 15 residues. Germline V gene lookup returns CDR1 SGHTA and CDR2 FQGNSA. This CDR3 reads CASSFEFDSPYGYTF. In DNA, the CDR3 is TGTGCCAGCAGCTTCGAATTCGACAGCCCCTATGGCTACACCTTC.

This clonotype was counted ten times or more. The chain employs TRBV4-2 and TRBJ1-1, with 8 bases matching TRBD1. Losses at the gene ends were 4 bases for V and 1 base for J; bases not matched to a gene: 5. The CDR3 loop spans 15 amino acids. The V gene's germline CDR1 is LGHNA and CDR2 YNFKEQ. The CDR3 nucleotides are TGTGCCAGCAGCCCAGGAGGGACAGGGAACACTGAAGCTTTCTTT. Translation gives CASSPGGTGNTEAFF.

This clonotype was seen a handful of times. This chain connects TRBV12-5 to TRBJ1-1; 8 bases match TRBD1. The junction had 3 bases not matched to a gene; V was cut back by 5 bases and J by 10 bases. This CDR3 has 11 amino acids. Germline CDR1 reads LGHNT; CDR2 reads FRNRAP. CDR3 amino acids: CASGGQGGAFF. CDR3 DNA sequence: TGTGCTAGTGGTGGACAGGGAGGAGCTTTCTTT.

This clonotype appeared a few times. The chain has TRBV11-3 and TRBJ2-1; 9 bases fit TRBD2. Trimming took 5 bases from V and 4 from J; bases not matched to a gene: 6. This CDR3 has 15 amino acids. Germline CDR1 reads SGHNT; CDR2 reads YENEEA. The CDR3 is CASSPTSGPYNEQFF. The CDR3 coding sequence is TGTGCCAGCAGCCCCACTAGCGGGCCATACAATGAGCAGTTCTTC. The full variable domain, completed using reference TRBV11-3 and TRBJ2-1, is EAGVVQSPRYKIIEKKQPVAFWCNPISGHNTLYWYLQNLGQGPELLIRYENEEAVDDSQLPKDRFSAERLKGVDSTLKIQPAELGDSAVYLCASSPTSGPYNEQFFGPGTRLTVL.

This chain links TRBV3-1 with TRBJ2-1; 9 positions agree with TRBD2. CDR1 LGHDT and CDR2 YNNKEL come from the germline V gene (reference sequence). The CDR3 has 15 residues. J lost 5 bases, V lost 3 bases, and 5 bases had no gene match. CDR3 loop: CASSHSSGNHNEQFF. The CDR3 region has the DNA TGTGCCAGCAGCCATTCTAGCGGGAACCACAATGAGCAGTTCTTC.

This clonotype showed up many times. The rearrangement links TRBV25-1 to TRBJ2-7; TRBD1 is a possible D gene (5 bases). Between the trimmed V and J ends, which lost 0 bases and 0 bases, there was a span of 12 bases. The CDR3 runs to 16 residues. Germline assignment: CDR1 MGHDK and CDR2 SYGVNS. CDR3 nucleotide sequence: TGTGCCAGCAGTGAATACTCAGGGCTGAGCTCCTACGAGCAGTACTTC. Its protein is CASSEYSGLSSYEQYF.

The V and J genes are TRBV20-1 and TRBJ2-5, with a possible D match to TRBD1 (6 bases). Germline values: CDR1 DFQATT, CDR2 SNEGSKA (reference sequence). The V end lost 6 bases, the J end lost 3 bases, and 14 bases lay between the germline ends. The CDR3 contains 13 residues. The CDR3 sequence: CSATRQAKETQYF. The CDR3 DNA reads as TGCAGTGCCACTCGACAGGCAAAAGAGACCCAGTACTTC.

This clonotype has only a few counts. The chain carries TRBV10-3 and TRBJ2-3; D call uncertain. Germline CDR1 is ENHRY and CDR2 is SYGVKD. V was clipped by 3 bases and J by 5 bases, with 15 bases between them. The CDR3 has 15 residues. CDR3 in DNA: TGTGCCATCAGTGACTCACGACCCGGAGAAGATACGCAGTATTTT. Translated: CAISDSRPGEDTQYF.

The J gene is TRBJ2-4, the V gene TRBV7-9; D is uncertain. Germline CDR1 SEHNR, CDR2 FQNEAQ (reference sequence). V was clipped by 3 bases and J by 3 bases, with 6 bases between them. The CDR3 is made up of 13 amino acids. The CDR3 DNA reads TGTGCCAGCAGCTTGGGCGTCAAAAACATTCAGTACTTC. Its protein product is CASSLGVKNIQYF.

This clonotype was detected only a few times. The J gene is TRBJ2-7, the V gene TRBV29-1; 9 positions match TRBD1. The trim removed 4 bases at V and 7 bases at J, leaving 5 bases unmatched. This CDR3 contains 12 residues. Germline-derived CDR1 and CDR2 are SQVTM and ANQGSEA. As DNA, the CDR3 is TGCAGCGTTGCAGACAGGGGGGAAGAGCAGTACTTC. Translating gives CSVADRGEEQYF.

This clonotype was counted at least ten times. V and J are TRBV4-1 and TRBJ2-3; no clear D gene. The CDR3 loop spans 14 amino acids. Germline CDR1 is MGHRA and CDR2 is YSYEKL. V lost 1 base and J lost 4, with 9 bases in between. DNA of the CDR3: TGCGCCAGCAGCCAAGTGGGTAACGCAGATACGCAGTATTTT. Its translation: CASSQVGNADTQYF.

This clonotype has more than one count but fewer than ten. V gene TRBV28 combines with J gene TRBJ1-1; a weak D match, TRBD1 (5 bases). Germline CDR1 MDHEN, CDR2 SYDVKM. The CDR3 is made up of 16 amino acids. Trimming removed 7 bases from V and 1 base from J, with 19 bases in between. The CDR3 sequence: CASNLNSGLGNTEAFF. CDR3 bases: TGTGCCAGCAATCTCAATTCAGGGCTGGGGAACACTGAAGCTTTCTTT.

This clonotype was recorded a few times. The chain uses TRBV12-3 or TRBV12-4 and TRBJ2-3, with 9 bases fitting TRBD1. The CDR3 runs 17 residues. Unmatched junction bases numbered 10, after V lost 0 bases and J lost 6 bases. CDR3 loop: CASSLAWDRAYTDTQYF. CDR3 bases: TGTGCCAGCAGTTTAGCTTGGGACAGGGCCTACACGGATACGCAGTATTTT.

The rearrangement links TRBV2 to TRBJ2-7; D ambiguous. The length of the CDR3 is 15 residues. V lost 3 bases, J lost 4 bases, and 16 bases lay in between. In germline, CDR1 is SNHLY, CDR2 FYNNEI. The CDR3 DNA reads as TGTGCCAGCAGTGACAAGGTGCTGGCCTTTTACGAGCAGTACTTC. Translating it yields CASSDKVLAFYEQYF.